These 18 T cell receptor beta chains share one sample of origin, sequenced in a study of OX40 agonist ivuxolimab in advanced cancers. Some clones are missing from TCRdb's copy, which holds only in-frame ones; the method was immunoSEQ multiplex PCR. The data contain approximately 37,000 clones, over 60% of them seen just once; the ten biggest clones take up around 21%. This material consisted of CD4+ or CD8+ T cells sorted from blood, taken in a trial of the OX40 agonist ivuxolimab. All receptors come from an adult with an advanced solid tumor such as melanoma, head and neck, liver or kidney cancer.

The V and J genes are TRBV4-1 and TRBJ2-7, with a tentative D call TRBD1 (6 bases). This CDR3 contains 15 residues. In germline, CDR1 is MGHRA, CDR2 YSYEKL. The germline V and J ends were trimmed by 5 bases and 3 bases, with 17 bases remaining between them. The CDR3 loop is CASSTGRTLIYEQYV. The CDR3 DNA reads TGCGCCAGCAGCACAGGGCGGACTCTAATCTACGAGCAGTACGTC.

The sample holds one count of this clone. This CDR3 is CASSISRGGPEDTQYF. CDR3 DNA: TGTGCCAGCAGCATAAGCAGGGGGGGCCCTGAAGATACGCAGTATTTT. The chain carries TRBV5-4 and TRBJ2-3; D is possibly TRBD1 or TRBD2 (7 bases each). V lost 4 bases, J lost 5 bases, and 20 bases lay in between. The CDR3 sequence is 16 residues long. Germline lookup yields CDR1 SGHNT and CDR2 YYREEE (reference sequence).

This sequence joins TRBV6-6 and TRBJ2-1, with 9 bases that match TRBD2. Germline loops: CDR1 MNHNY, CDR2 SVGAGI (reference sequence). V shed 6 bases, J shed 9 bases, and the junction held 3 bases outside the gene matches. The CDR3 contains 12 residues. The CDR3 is CASRETSGEQFF. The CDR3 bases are TGTGCCAGCAGAGAGACTAGCGGTGAGCAGTTCTTC.

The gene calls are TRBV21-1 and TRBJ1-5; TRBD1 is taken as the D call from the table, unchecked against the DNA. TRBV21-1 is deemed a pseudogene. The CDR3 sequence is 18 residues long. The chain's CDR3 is CASSKVLQQTDSNQPQHF. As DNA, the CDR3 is TGTGCCAGCAGCAAAGTGTTACAACAGACCGATAGCAATCAGCCCCAGCATTTT.

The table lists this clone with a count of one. In nucleotides, the CDR3 is TGTGCCAGCAGCCCCGCATCGGGACAGTTCTATGGCTACACCTTC. Protein: CASSPASGQFYGYTF. J is TRBJ1-2 and V is TRBV6-1; TRBD1 matches 7 bases. Germline values: CDR1 MNHNS, CDR2 SASEGT. This CDR3 has 15 residues. Unmatched junction bases numbered 11, after V lost 6 bases and J lost 4 bases.

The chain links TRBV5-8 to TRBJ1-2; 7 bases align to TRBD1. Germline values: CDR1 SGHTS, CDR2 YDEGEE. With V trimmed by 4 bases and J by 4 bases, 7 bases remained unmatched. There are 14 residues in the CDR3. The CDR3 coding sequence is TGTGCCAGCAGCGAACGGACAGGCAGCTATGGCTACACCTTC. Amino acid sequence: CASSERTGSYGYTF. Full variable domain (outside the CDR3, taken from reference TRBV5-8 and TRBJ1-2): EAGVTQSPTHLIKTRGQQATLRCSPISGHTSVYWYQQALGLGLQFLLWYDEGEERNRGNFPPRFSGRQFPNYSSELNVNALELEDSALYLCASSERTGSYGYTFGSGTRLTVV.

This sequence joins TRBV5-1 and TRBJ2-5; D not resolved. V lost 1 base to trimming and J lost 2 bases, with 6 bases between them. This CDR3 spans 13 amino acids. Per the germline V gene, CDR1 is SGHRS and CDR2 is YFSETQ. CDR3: CASSLQLQETQYF. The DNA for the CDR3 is TGCGCCAGCAGCTTGCAGTTACAAGAGACCCAGTACTTC. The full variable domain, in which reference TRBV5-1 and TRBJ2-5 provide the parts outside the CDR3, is KAGVTQTPRYLIKTRGQQVTLSCSPISGHRSVSWYQQTPGQGLQFLFEYFSETQRNKGNFPGRFSGRQFSNSRSEMNVSTLELGDSALYLCASSLQLQETQYFGPGTRLLVL.

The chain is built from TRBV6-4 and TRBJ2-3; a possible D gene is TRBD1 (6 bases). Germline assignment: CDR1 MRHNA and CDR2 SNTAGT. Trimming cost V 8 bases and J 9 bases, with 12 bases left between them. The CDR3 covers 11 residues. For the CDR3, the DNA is TGTGCCAGCCAACAGGGAGACACGCAGTATTTT. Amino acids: CASQQGDTQYF.

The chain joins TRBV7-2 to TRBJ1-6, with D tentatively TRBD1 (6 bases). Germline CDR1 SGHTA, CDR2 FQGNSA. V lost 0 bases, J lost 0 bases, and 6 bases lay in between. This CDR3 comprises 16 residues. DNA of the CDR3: TGTGCCAGCAGCTTAGCACAGGGCTCCTATAATTCACCCCTCCACTTT. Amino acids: CASSLAQGSYNSPLHF.

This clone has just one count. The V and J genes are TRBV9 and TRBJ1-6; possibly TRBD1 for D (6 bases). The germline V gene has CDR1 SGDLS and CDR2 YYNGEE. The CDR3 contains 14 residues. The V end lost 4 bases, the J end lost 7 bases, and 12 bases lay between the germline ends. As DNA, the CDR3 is TGTGCCAGCAGCCAAAGGGGGGGGAATTCACCCCTCCACTTT. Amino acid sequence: CASSQRGGNSPLHF.

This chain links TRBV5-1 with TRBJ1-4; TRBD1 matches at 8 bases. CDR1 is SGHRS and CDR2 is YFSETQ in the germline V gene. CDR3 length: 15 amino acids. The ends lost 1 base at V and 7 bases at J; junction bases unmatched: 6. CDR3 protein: CASSLQGARGEKLFF. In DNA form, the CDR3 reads TGCGCCAGCAGCTTGCAGGGGGCGCGGGGTGAAAAACTGTTTTTT.

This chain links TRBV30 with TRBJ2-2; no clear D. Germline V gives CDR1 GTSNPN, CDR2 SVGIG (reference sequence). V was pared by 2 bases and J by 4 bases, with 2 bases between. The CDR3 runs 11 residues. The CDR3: CAWSTTGELFF. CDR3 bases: TGTGCCTGGAGTACCACCGGGGAGCTGTTTTTT. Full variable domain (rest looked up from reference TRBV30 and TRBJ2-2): SQTIHQWPATLVQPVGSPLSLECTVEGTSNPNLYWYRQAAGRGLQLLFYSVGIGQISSEVPQNLSASRPQDRQFILSSKKLLLSDSGFYLCAWSTTGELFFGEGSRLTVL.

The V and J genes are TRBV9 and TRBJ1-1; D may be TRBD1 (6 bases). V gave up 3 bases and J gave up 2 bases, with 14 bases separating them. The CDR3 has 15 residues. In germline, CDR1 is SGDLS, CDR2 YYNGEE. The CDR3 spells CASSAQGGFNTEAFF. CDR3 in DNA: TGTGCCAGCAGCGCCCAAGGGGGGTTTAACACTGAAGCTTTCTTT.

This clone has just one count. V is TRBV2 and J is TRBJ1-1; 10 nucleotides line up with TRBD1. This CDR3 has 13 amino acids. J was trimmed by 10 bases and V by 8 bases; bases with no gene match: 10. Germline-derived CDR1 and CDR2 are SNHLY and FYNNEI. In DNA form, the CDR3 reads TGTGCCAGCGATTTGGCGGGGACAGGGGCAGCTTTCTTT. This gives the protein CASDLAGTGAAFF. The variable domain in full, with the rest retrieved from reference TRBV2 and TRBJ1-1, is EPEVTQTPSHQVTQMGQEVILRCVPISNHLYFYWYRQILGQKVEFLVSFYNNEISEKSEIFDDQFSVERPDGSNFTLKIRSTKLEDSAMYFCASDLAGTGAAFFGQGTRLTVV.

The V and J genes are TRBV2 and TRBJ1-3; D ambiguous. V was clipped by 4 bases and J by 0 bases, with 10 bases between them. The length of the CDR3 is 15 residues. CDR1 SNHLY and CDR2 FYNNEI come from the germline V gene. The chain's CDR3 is CASSAVGSSGNTIYF. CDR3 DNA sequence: TGTGCCAGCAGTGCGGTGGGGAGCTCTGGAAACACCATATATTTT.

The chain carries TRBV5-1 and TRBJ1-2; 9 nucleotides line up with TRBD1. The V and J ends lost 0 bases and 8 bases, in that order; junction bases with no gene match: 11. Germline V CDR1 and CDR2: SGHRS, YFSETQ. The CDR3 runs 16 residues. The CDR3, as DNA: TGCGCCAGCAGCTTGGCGATGGACAGGGGAGGTTTGGGCTACACCTTC. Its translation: CASSLAMDRGGLGYTF.

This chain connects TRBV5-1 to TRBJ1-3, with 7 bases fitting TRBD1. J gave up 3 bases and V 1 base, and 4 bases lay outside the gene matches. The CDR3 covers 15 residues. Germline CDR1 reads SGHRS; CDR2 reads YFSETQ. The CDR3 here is CASSLTGEVGNTIYF. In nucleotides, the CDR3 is TGCGCCAGCAGCTTGACAGGGGAAGTTGGAAACACCATATATTTT. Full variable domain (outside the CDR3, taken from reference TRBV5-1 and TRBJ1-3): KAGVTQTPRYLIKTRGQQVTLSCSPISGHRSVSWYQQTPGQGLQFLFEYFSETQRNKGNFPGRFSGRQFSNSRSEMNVSTLELGDSALYLCASSLTGEVGNTIYFGEGSWLTVV.

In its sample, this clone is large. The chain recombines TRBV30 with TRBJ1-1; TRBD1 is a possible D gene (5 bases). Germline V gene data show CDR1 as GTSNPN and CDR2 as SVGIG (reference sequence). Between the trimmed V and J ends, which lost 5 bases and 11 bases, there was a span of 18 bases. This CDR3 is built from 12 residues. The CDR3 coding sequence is TGTGCCTGGTCGATGCTAGGGGCAGGGGCTTTCTTT. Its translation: CAWSMLGAGAFF.